The next 32 T cell receptor beta chains were all read from a single sample in a study of blood T cells in healthy people across ages. The use of a sample-barcoded 5' primer and a J-beta primer mix characterized a second PCR of 7 to 11 cycles. TCRdb re-called the 5' RACE reads through MiXCR, storing one row per CDR3 protein. This sample has approximately 1.5 million distinct CDR3 sequences, with about 31% found just once. Sequenced sample: blood. Receptors were obtained from a woman between 25 and 40 years old in good health.

V usage is TRBV20-1 and J usage is TRBJ2-7; D gene uncertain. The CDR3 has 14 amino acids. The V end was cut by 3 bases, the J end by 0 bases, with 12 bases between. The V gene's germline CDR1 is DFQATT and CDR2 SNEGSKA (reference sequence). CDR3 sequence (DNA): TGCAGTGCTAGCTCGATACGTAACTCCTACGAGCAGTACTTC. As protein: CSASSIRNSYEQYF.

V usage is TRBV27 and J usage is TRBJ2-7; 8 bases match TRBD2. Trimming removed 2 bases from V and 5 bases from J; junction bases left unmatched: 8. The CDR3 totals 15 residues. In germline, CDR1 is MNHEY, CDR2 SMNVEV (reference sequence). CDR3 DNA: TGTGCCAGCAGTTTACCGGGACTAGACGTTAACGAGCAGTACTTC. It translates to CASSLPGLDVNEQYF.

This clonotype has a count of ten or more. The chain joins TRBV29-1 to TRBJ1-2; the D gene is possibly TRBD1 (5 bases). V lost 4 bases and J 6 bases, leaving 9 bases between the germline ends. The CDR3 has 11 amino acids. Germline CDR1 reads SQVTM; CDR2 reads ANQGSEA. The CDR3 region has the DNA TGCAGCGTTGCCGGGGGAGATGGCTACACCTTC. The encoded protein is CSVAGGDGYTF.

Only a few counts were recorded for this clonotype. CDR3 protein: CASSYRVPSDEQYF. The CDR3 bases are TGCGCCAGCAGCTACCGGGTCCCTTCGGACGAGCAGTACTTC. The rearrangement joins TRBV5-1 to TRBJ2-5; D gene unclear. The end of the DNA is better explained by TRBJ2-7, so the J call may be wrong. Germline lookup yields CDR1 SGHRS and CDR2 YFSETQ. CDR3 size: 14 residues.

The V and J genes are TRBV20-1 and TRBJ2-1; 13 bases align to TRBD2. Unmatched junction bases numbered 9, after V lost 6 bases and J lost 7 bases. CDR1 is DFQATT, CDR2 SNEGSKA, per germline (reference sequence). This CDR3 region has 15 residues. This CDR3 reads CSAPEGLAGSNEQFF. The DNA of the CDR3 is TGCAGTGCCCCAGAGGGACTAGCGGGATCGAATGAGCAGTTCTTC.

On this clonotype itself: At one end the junction does not follow the germline gene, possibly because of a read error. The CDR3 spells CAGSPSGASTDTQYF. The CDR3 coding sequence is TGTGCCGGCAGCCCTAGCGGAGCTAGCACAGATACGCAGTATTTT. The V call is TRBV6-1, the J call TRBJ2-3; 7 bases map to TRBD2. The CDR3 covers 15 residues. Germline V gives CDR1 MNHNS, CDR2 SASEGT.

Of note for this clonotype: A read error may explain this, as a much larger clone is one base away. This sequence joins TRBV5-1 and TRBJ2-1; D possibly corresponds to TRBD1 (7 bases). CDR3 length equals 14 residues. The V end was cut by 3 bases, the J end by 3 bases, with 10 bases between. Germline loops: CDR1 SGHRS, CDR2 YFSETQ. CDR3 nucleotide sequence: TGCGCCAGCAGCTGCGGGACAGACTACAATGAGCAGTTCTTC. Translation: CASSCGTDYNEQFF.

This clonotype was counted at least ten times. V gene TRBV29-1 combines with J gene TRBJ2-7; 8 bases line up with TRBD2. In germline, CDR1 is SQVTM, CDR2 ANQGSEA. The ends lost 4 bases at V and 2 bases at J; junction bases unmatched: 7. The CDR3 spans 14 residues. CDR3 region: CSVVPSGSTYEQYF. For the CDR3, the DNA is TGCAGCGTTGTCCCAAGCGGGAGTACCTACGAGCAGTACTTC.

This clonotype was observed a few times. The chain uses TRBV5-1 and TRBJ1-4; D remains unclear. Germline CDR1 and CDR2: SGHRS and YFSETQ. The CDR3 extends over 14 amino acids. V was clipped by 4 bases and J by 5 bases, with 12 bases between them. The DNA for the CDR3 is TGCGCCAGCAGCCCGGCAGGCGCAAATGAAAAACTGTTTTTT. This gives the protein CASSPAGANEKLFF. Combining the CDR3 with reference TRBV5-1 and TRBJ1-4 gives the whole variable domain KAGVTQTPRYLIKTRGQQVTLSCSPISGHRSVSWYQQTPGQGLQFLFEYFSETQRNKGNFPGRFSGRQFSNSRSEMNVSTLELGDSALYLCASSPAGANEKLFFGSGTQLSVL.

This sequence joins TRBV6-2 or TRBV6-3 and TRBJ2-5; D uncertain. Germline assignment: CDR1 MNHEY and CDR2 SVGEGT. The V gene lost 3 bases and the J gene lost 2 bases, with 13 bases spanning the gap. The CDR3 has 15 amino acids. The CDR3 coding sequence is TGTGCCAGCAGTTATTCGGGCGGAATACAAGAGACCCAGTACTTC. Protein: CASSYSGGIQETQYF.

This clonotype was recorded many times. This chain joins TRBV29-1 and TRBJ2-7, with TRBD2 matching over 12 bases. The CDR3 spans 15 residues. CDR1 and CDR2 (germline): SQVTM, ANQGSEA. Trimming at V came to 6 bases and at J to 1 base, leaving 7 bases not matched to a gene. CDR3 DNA: TGCAGCGTCGGGACTAGCGGGTACTTTTCCTACGAGCAGTACTTC. Its protein product is CSVGTSGYFSYEQYF.

The chain joins TRBV14 to TRBJ2-7; D may be TRBD1 (5 bases). CDR3 length: 15 amino acids. Between the trimmed V and J ends, which lost 0 bases and 5 bases, there was a span of 14 bases. Germline CDR1 and CDR2: SGHDN and FVKESK. CDR3 loop: CASSQDWTFLNEQYF. CDR3 in DNA: TGTGCCAGCAGCCAAGACTGGACATTCTTGAACGAGCAGTACTTC.

The rearrangement uses TRBV7-3 and TRBJ1-1; D perhaps matches TRBD1 (6 bases). The CDR3 runs to 13 residues. Germline CDR1 SGHTA, CDR2 FQGTGA. The V and J ends lost 5 bases and 10 bases respectively, with 17 bases between them. The CDR3 loop is CASSPYQGLGAFF. The DNA of the CDR3 is TGTGCCAGCAGCCCCTACCAGGGGCTTGGAGCTTTCTTT.

Points on this clonotype: One end of the junction is discordant with germline, which a read error may explain. This chain connects TRBV7-9 to TRBJ2-7; D is perhaps TRBD2 (5 bases). The germline V gene encodes CDR1 SEHNR and CDR2 FQNEAQ (reference sequence). The CDR3 runs to 16 residues. Written as DNA, the CDR3 is TGTGTCAGCAGCTTAGGGTCTGGGTCCTCCGGACTCGAGCAGTACTTC. This encodes CVSSLGSGSSGLEQYF.

This chain uses TRBV6-1 with TRBJ1-2; D is unresolved. The CDR3 extends over 12 amino acids. CDR1 MNHNS and CDR2 SASEGT come from the germline V gene. Trimming cost V 6 bases and J 4 bases, with 9 bases left between them. In DNA, the CDR3 is TGTGCCAGCAGGCCGGGCTTCTATGGCTACACCTTC. Its translation is CASRPGFYGYTF.

The chain links TRBV7-2 to TRBJ2-1, with 7 nucleotides matching TRBD1. Unmatched junction bases numbered 11, after V lost 5 bases and J lost 7 bases. This CDR3 is 15 amino acids long. Germline V lookup: CDR1 SGHTA, CDR2 FQGNSA. The DNA of the CDR3 is TGTGCCAGCAGCCTCGACAGGGCCCTAGGGAATGAGCAGTTCTTC. The encoded protein is CASSLDRALGNEQFF.

There are a few counts of this clonotype. V is TRBV28 and J is TRBJ2-3; 10 nucleotides agree with TRBD2. CDR3 length: 16 residues. Trimming took 7 bases from V and 1 from J; bases not matched to a gene: 8. Germline CDR1 is MDHEN and CDR2 is SYDVKM. The CDR3 is CASTLPLAGGTDTQYF. The CDR3 DNA reads TGTGCCAGCACCCTCCCTCTAGCGGGAGGCACAGATACGCAGTATTTT. Variable domain in full (rest from reference TRBV28 and TRBJ2-3): DVKVTQSSRYLVKRTGEKVFLECVQDMDHENMFWYRQDPGLGLRLIYFSYDVKMKEKGDIPEGYSVSREKKERFSLILESASTNQTSMYLCASTLPLAGGTDTQYFGPGTRLTVL.

V is TRBV29-1 and J is TRBJ1-1; 7 nucleotides align to TRBD1. The germline V gene has CDR1 SQVTM and CDR2 ANQGSEA. The CDR3 contains 12 residues. The ends lost 6 bases at V and 6 bases at J; junction bases unmatched: 7. CDR3 sequence reads: CSVSDRVSEAFF. The DNA of the CDR3 is TGCAGCGTCTCCGACAGGGTGTCTGAAGCTTTCTTT.

This clonotype has at least ten counts. The chain has TRBV5-1 and TRBJ2-5, with D unresolved. CDR1 and CDR2 (germline): SGHRS, YFSETQ. The V and J ends lost 4 bases and 1 base respectively, with 11 bases between them. CDR3 length: 14 amino acids. DNA for the CDR3: TGCGCCAGCAGCCCCGGTGGCACCCAAGAGACCCAGTACTTC. Protein sequence: CASSPGGTQETQYF.

The V and J genes are TRBV28 and TRBJ1-2, with 8 bases that match TRBD1. CDR3 length equals 15 residues. Looked up from germline, CDR1 is MDHEN and CDR2 is SYDVKM. After removal of 4 bases from V and 3 bases from J, the junction contained 7 bases not matched to a gene. The CDR3 DNA reads TGTGCCAGCAGTTGCCGACAGGGGAATGACTATGGCTACACCTTC. This codes for CASSCRQGNDYGYTF.

This clonotype turned up a few times. The chain carries TRBV7-2 and TRBJ2-1; TRBD2 might be the D (6 bases). CDR3 length equals 16 residues. CDR1 and CDR2 from the germline V gene are SGHTA and FQGNSA. V shed 11 bases and J shed 0 bases, with 20 bases lying between them. CDR3 nucleotide sequence: TGTGCCGGTCGTAGGGGACTTTCCAACTCCTACAATGAGCAGTTCTTC. Encoded protein: CAGRRGLSNSYNEQFF.

The J gene is TRBJ2-1, the V gene TRBV7-9, with 8 nucleotides matching TRBD1. The CDR3 covers 15 residues. CDR1 SEHNR and CDR2 FQNEAQ come from the germline V gene (reference sequence). V gave up 1 base and J gave up 6 bases; unmatched junction bases: 5. CDR3 bases: TGTGCCAGCAGCTTAGGACAGGGGATATGCAATGAGCAGTTCTTC. Its translation is CASSLGQGICNEQFF.

This clonotype showed up just a few times. The chain recombines TRBV18 with TRBJ2-1; TRBD1 might be the D (6 bases). CDR1 is KGHSH and CDR2 is LQKENI in the germline V gene. V dropped 0 bases and J dropped 6 bases, with 12 bases sitting between them. This CDR3 has 15 amino acids. CDR3 sequence (DNA): TGTGCCAGCTCACCACCCCAGGGACAACCCAATGAGCAGTTCTTC. Amino acid sequence: CASSPPQGQPNEQFF. Complete variable domain (other parts from reference TRBV18 and TRBJ2-1): NAGVMQNPRHLVRRRGQEARLRCSPMKGHSHVYWYRQLPEEGLKFMVYLQKENIIDESGMPKERFSAEFPKEGPSILRIQQVVRGDSAAYFCASSPPQGQPNEQFFGPGTRLTVL.

The chain combines TRBV20-1 with TRBJ1-5, with 9 bases matching TRBD1. The CDR3 runs 16 residues. The germline gives CDR1 DFQATT, CDR2 SNEGSKA (reference sequence). J gave up 3 bases and V 3 bases, and 9 bases lay outside the gene matches. The CDR3 bases are TGCAGTGCTAGTACCTCCGGGACAGGGCACAATCAGCCCCAGCATTTT. It is translated as CSASTSGTGHNQPQHF.

The genes are TRBV7-2 and TRBJ1-1, with D possibly TRBD1 on 5 matching bases. The CDR3 sequence is 15 residues long. From germline, CDR1 is SGHTA and CDR2 FQGNSA. V lost 1 base, J lost 0 bases, and 9 bases lay in between. In nucleotides, the CDR3 is TGTGCCAGCAGCTTAGAGTTAGGGGTGAACACTGAAGCTTTCTTT. This codes for CASSLELGVNTEAFF.

The chain links TRBV4-1 to TRBJ1-4; D gene ambiguous. CDR1 MGHRA and CDR2 YSYEKL come from the germline V gene. This CDR3 spans 15 amino acids. V was pared by 4 bases and J by 0 bases, with 9 bases between. CDR3 residues: CASSRVVATNEKLFF. CDR3 DNA sequence: TGCGCCAGCAGCCGGGTAGTTGCAACTAATGAAAAACTGTTTTTT.

The chain has TRBV2 and TRBJ1-2; unclear D gene. Deletions cut 6 bases from V and 6 bases from J, with 11 bases between. The CDR3 has 12 residues. CDR1 and CDR2 from the germline V gene are SNHLY and FYNNEI. CDR3 nucleotide sequence: TGTGCCAGCAGGGTGGGGTCTCATGGCTACACCTTC. It encodes CASRVGSHGYTF.

The chain combines TRBV5-1 with TRBJ2-5; 11 nucleotides align to TRBD2. Germline CDR1 and CDR2: SGHRS and YFSETQ. The CDR3 has 16 residues. The V and J ends lost 7 bases and 1 base, in that order; junction bases with no gene match: 9. The CDR3 region is CASRRLAGGIQETQYF. CDR3 in DNA: TGCGCCAGCCGACGCCTAGCGGGGGGCATCCAAGAGACCCAGTACTTC. The full variable domain, rest sourced from reference TRBV5-1 and TRBJ2-5, is KAGVTQTPRYLIKTRGQQVTLSCSPISGHRSVSWYQQTPGQGLQFLFEYFSETQRNKGNFPGRFSGRQFSNSRSEMNVSTLELGDSALYLCASRRLAGGIQETQYFGPGTRLLVL.

This clonotype was counted a few times. The CDR3 DNA follows: TGTGCCAGCAGCCTGTGGCGGGGGGGCCGGTACAATGAGCAGTTCTTC. Translating it yields CASSLWRGGRYNEQFF. The chain carries TRBV7-9 and TRBJ2-1; 9 positions match TRBD2. Germline-derived CDR1 and CDR2 are SEHNR and FQNEAQ (reference sequence). J gave up 4 bases and V 5 bases, and 9 bases lay outside the gene matches. The CDR3 has 16 residues.

There are a few counts of this clonotype. The chain employs TRBV5-1 and TRBJ2-6, with D perhaps TRBD2 (6 bases). This CDR3 has 16 amino acids. V was pared by 2 bases and J by 0 bases, with 9 bases between. Germline CDR1 reads SGHRS; CDR2 reads YFSETQ. The CDR3 protein is CASSFPGASGANVLTF. The CDR3 DNA reads as TGCGCCAGCAGCTTCCCGGGAGCCTCTGGGGCCAACGTCCTGACTTTC.

The chain is built from TRBV27 and TRBJ2-3; 11 nucleotides agree with TRBD2. With 10 bases clipped from V and 3 bases from J, the junction kept 15 bases outside the gene matches. Per the germline V gene, CDR1 is MNHEY and CDR2 is SMNVEV (reference sequence). CDR3 length: 17 residues. The CDR3, as DNA: TGTGCCACCTCGAGGTTAGCGGGGGGGCCGAGGACAGATACGCAGTATTTT. Amino acids: CATSRLAGGPRTDTQYF.

This clonotype turned up a few times. CDR3 protein: CASSPQGMYNEQFF. The CDR3 nucleotides read TGCGCCAGCAGTCCCCAGGGGATGTACAATGAGCAGTTCTTC. The rearrangement joins TRBV4-1 to TRBJ2-1, with D perhaps matching TRBD1 (6 bases). Germline V gives CDR1 MGHRA, CDR2 YSYEKL. This CDR3 is built from 14 residues. The ends were cut back, 6 bases at V and 4 bases at J, with 13 bases in the middle.